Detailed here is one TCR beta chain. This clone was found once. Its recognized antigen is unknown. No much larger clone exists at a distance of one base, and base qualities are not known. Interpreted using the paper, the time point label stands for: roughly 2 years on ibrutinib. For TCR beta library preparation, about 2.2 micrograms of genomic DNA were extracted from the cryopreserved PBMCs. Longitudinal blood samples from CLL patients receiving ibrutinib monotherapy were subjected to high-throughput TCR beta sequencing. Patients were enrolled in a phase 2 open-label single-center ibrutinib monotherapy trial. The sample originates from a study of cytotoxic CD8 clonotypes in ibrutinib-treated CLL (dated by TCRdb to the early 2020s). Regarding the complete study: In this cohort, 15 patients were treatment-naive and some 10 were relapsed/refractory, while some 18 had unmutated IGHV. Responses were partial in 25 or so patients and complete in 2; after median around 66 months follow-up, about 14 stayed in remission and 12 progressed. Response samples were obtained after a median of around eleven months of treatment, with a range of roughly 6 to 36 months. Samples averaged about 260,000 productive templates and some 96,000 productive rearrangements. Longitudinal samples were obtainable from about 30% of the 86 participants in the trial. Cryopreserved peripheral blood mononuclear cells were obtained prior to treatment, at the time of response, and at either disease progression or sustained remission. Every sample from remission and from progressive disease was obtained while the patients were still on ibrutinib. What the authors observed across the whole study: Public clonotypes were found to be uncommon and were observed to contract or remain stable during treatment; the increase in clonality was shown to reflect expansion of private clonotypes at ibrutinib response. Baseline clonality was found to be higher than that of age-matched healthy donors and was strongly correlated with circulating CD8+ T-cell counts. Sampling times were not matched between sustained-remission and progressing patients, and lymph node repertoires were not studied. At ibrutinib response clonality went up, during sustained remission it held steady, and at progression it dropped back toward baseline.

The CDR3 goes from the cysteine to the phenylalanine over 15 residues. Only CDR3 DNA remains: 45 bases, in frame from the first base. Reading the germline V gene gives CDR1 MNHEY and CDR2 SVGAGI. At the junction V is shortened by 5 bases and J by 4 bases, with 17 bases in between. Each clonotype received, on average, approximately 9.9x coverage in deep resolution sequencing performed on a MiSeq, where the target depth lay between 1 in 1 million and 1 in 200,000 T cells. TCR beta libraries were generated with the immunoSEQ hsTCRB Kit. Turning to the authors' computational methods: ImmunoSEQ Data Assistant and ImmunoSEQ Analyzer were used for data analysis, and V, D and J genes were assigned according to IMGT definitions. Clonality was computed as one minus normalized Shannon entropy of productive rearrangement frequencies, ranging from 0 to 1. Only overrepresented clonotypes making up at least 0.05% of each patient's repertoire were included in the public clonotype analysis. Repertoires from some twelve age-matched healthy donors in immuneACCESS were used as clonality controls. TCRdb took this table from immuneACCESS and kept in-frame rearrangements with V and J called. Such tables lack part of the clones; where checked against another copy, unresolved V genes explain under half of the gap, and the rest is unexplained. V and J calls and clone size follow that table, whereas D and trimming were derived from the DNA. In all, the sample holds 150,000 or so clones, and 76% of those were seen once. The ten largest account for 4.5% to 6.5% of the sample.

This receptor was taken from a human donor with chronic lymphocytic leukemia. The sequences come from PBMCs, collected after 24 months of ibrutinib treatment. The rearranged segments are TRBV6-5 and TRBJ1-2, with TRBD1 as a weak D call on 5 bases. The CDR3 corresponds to CASSQSGTDPYGYTF. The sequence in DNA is TGTGCCAGCAGTCAGTCCGGGACGGACCCCTATGGCTACACCTTC.